This TCR beta chain comes out of a study of CD8 T cells in ankylosing spondylitis. Study observations and caveats: Disease-associated clones were reportedly significantly overrepresented in matched ankylosing spondylitis synovial fluid.

Quantitative 5'-RACE with molecular barcodes produced the TCR beta libraries. Via MiXCR, TCRdb re-called the 5' RACE reads, giving one row per CDR3 protein. The sample shows 200,000 to 300,000 distinct CDR3 sequences, approximately 8% of them seen only once. This clonotype was seen repeatedly, ten times or more. No antigen is known for it. The ends lost 6 bases at V and 5 bases at J; junction bases unmatched: 7. CDR1 and CDR2 from the germline V gene are MNHNS and SASEGT. The CDR3 has 14 amino acids. This chain joins TRBV6-1 and TRBJ1-2; 9 bases are a match to TRBD1. Material: blood, either unsorted or a sorted T cell fraction (not recorded which). The receptor was derived from a female donor with ankylosing spondylitis or in good health (not recorded which). The CDR3 sequence is CASSPRTGVYGYTF. The CDR3 nucleotides are TGTGCCAGCAGCCCTAGGACAGGGGTTTATGGCTACACCTTC.